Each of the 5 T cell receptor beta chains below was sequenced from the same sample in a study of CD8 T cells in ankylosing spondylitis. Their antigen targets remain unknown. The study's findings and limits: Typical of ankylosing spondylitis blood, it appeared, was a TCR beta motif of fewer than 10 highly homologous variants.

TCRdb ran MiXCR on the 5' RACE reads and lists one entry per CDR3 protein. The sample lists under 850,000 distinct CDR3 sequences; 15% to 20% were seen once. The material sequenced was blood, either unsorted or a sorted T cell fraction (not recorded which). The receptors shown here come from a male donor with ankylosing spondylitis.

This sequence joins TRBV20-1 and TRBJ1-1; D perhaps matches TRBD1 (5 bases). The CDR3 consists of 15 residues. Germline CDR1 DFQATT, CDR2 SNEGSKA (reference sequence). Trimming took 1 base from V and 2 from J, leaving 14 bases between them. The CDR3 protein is CSARAGGDANTEAFF. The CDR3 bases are TGCAGTGCTAGAGCCGGGGGGGATGCTAACACTGAAGCTTTCTTT.

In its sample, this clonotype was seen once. This chain's CDR3 is CATSDSSGRAYEQYF. CDR3 nucleotide sequence: TGTGCCACCAGTGATTCCAGCGGGAGGGCGTACGAGCAGTACTTC. The chain has TRBV24-1 and TRBJ2-7; TRBD2 agrees at 10 bases. The CDR3 runs to 15 residues. Germline CDR1 is KGHDR and CDR2 is SFDVKD. Trimming took 2 bases from V and 4 from J; bases not matched to a gene: 4.

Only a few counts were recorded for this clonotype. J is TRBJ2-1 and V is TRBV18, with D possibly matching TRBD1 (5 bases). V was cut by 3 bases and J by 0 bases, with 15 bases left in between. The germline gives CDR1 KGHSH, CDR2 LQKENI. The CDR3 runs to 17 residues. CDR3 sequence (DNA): TGTGCCAGCTCACCGGATGAAAGGGGCTCCTCCTACAATGAGCAGTTCTTC. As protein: CASSPDERGSSYNEQFF.

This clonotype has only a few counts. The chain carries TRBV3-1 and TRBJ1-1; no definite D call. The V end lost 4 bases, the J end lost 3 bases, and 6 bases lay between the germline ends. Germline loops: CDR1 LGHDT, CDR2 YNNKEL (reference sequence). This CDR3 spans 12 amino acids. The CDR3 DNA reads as TGTGCCAGCAGCCGCACTTACACTGAAGCTTTCTTT. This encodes CASSRTYTEAFF.

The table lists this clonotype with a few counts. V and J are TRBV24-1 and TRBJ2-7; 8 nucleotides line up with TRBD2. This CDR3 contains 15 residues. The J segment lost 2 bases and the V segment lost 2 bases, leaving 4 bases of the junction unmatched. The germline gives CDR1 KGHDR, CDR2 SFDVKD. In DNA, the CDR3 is TGTGCCACCAGTGATTCCGGGACTAGTCCCTACGAGCAGTACTTC. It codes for CATSDSGTSPYEQYF.